This T cell receptor beta chain comes out of a study of identical twins. Germline V gene sequence: CDR1 SQVTM, CDR2 ANQGSEA. V gave up 7 bases and J gave up 8 bases, with 11 bases separating them. This CDR3 contains 10 residues. TCRdb used MiXCR to reprocess the 5' RACE reads, holding one entry per CDR3 protein. Of roughly 1,500,000 distinct CDR3 sequences listed, under 35% are singletons. The sample consisted of cord blood. The chain employs TRBV29-1 and TRBJ1-1; D unresolved. This receptor was obtained from a newborn girl in good health. DNA for the CDR3: TGCAGCGCCTCCGGGGTGGAAGCTTTCTTT. This codes for CSASGVEAFF.